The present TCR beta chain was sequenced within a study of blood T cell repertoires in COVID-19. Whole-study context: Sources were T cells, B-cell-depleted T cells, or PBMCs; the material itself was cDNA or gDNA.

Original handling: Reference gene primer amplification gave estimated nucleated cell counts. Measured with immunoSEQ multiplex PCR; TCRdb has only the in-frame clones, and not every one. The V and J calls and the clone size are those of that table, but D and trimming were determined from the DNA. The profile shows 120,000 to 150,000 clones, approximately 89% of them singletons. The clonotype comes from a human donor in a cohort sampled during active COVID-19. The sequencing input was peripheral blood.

DNA for the CDR3: TGCGCCAGCAGCTTAGCGGGGGTGGAGACCCAGTACTTC. Amino acid sequence: CASSLAGVETQYF. V and J are TRBV5-1 and TRBJ2-5, with 8 bases fitting TRBD2. Trimming took 2 bases from V and 5 from J; bases not matched to a gene: 2. The CDR3 contains 13 residues. CDR1 and CDR2 from the germline V gene are SGHRS and YFSETQ.